The 31 T cell receptor beta chains reported below all come from one sample, sequenced in a study of T cells after yellow fever vaccination (dated by TCRdb to between 2017 and 2020). The treatment or condition label on this specimen signifies: live attenuated yellow fever vaccine strain. To prepare the library, 5' RACE was applied. Sequenced using an Illumina NovaSeq 6000. TCRdb took the public reads, trimmed them with fastp at Q25, ran MiXCR for clone calling and kept in-frame beta chains. Rows are unified per CDR3 protein, each entry keeping the most common DNA and genes. The sample table shows under 250,000 distinct CDR3 sequences, and around 3.1% are seen once. The ten largest clones take up around 3% of the sample. The material was CD4+ T cells sorted from PBMCs, obtained 10 days after the yellow fever booster vaccination. The receptors shown here come from a man aged 18 to 30 who received the YFV17D yellow fever vaccine.

There are a few counts of this clonotype. The chain recombines TRBV6-2 or TRBV6-3 with TRBJ2-3; D perhaps matches TRBD1 (5 bases). The germline V gene has CDR1 MNHEY and CDR2 SVGEGT. V lost 10 bases, J lost 3 bases, and 14 bases lay in between. The CDR3 covers 13 residues. CDR3 residues: CAIRGSGTDTQYF. CDR3 bases: TGTGCCATAAGGGGTAGTGGAACAGATACGCAGTATTTT.

This clonotype came up a few times. The J gene is TRBJ2-3, the V gene TRBV7-2, with a possible D match to TRBD2 (6 bases). This CDR3 spans 14 amino acids. V shed 3 bases and J shed 4 bases, with 11 bases lying between them. Germline V gene data show CDR1 as SGHTA and CDR2 as FQGNSA. Here the CDR3 reads CASSLGGASDTQYF. In DNA, the CDR3 is TGTGCCAGCAGCTTGGGCGGGGCCTCAGATACGCAGTATTTT. The entire variable domain, with the rest obtained from reference TRBV7-2 and TRBJ2-3, is as follows: GAGVSQSPSNKVTEKGKDVELRCDPISGHTALYWYRQSLGQGLEFLIYFQGNSAPDKSGLPSDRFSAERTGGSVSTLTIQRTQQEDSAVYLCASSLGGASDTQYFGPGTRLTVL.

This clonotype has at least ten counts. The V gene is TRBV6-2 or TRBV6-3, the J gene TRBJ1-4; 7 nucleotides agree with TRBD1. Trimming took 6 bases from V and 8 from J; bases not matched to a gene: 12. CDR1 MNHEY and CDR2 SVGEGT come from the germline V gene. The CDR3 covers 15 residues. CDR3 in DNA: TGTGCCAGCAGCCCTTACAGGGGATTACGCGAAAAACTGTTTTTT. Translation: CASSPYRGLREKLFF.

This clonotype was recorded a few times. The chain recombines TRBV3-1 with TRBJ1-6; D unclear. V lost 0 bases and J 10 bases, leaving 10 bases between the germline ends. CDR1 LGHDT and CDR2 YNNKEL come from the germline V gene (reference sequence). The CDR3 runs to 14 residues. CDR3 in DNA: TGTGCCAGCAGCCAAGATCAGTATGGGTCACCCCTCCACTTT. Its protein product is CASSQDQYGSPLHF. Together with reference TRBV3-1 and TRBJ1-6, the CDR3 gives the full variable domain: DTAVSQTPKYLVTQMGNDKSIKCEQNLGHDTMYWYKQDSKKFLKIMFSYNNKELIINETVPNRFSPKSPDKAHLNLHINSLELGDSAVYFCASSQDQYGSPLHFGNGTRLTVT.

This clonotype was found many times. This chain uses TRBV11-2 with TRBJ2-6; D gene uncertain. V was shortened by 6 bases and J by 3 bases, with 15 bases between the two germline ends. The CDR3 sequence is 16 residues long. Germline V gene sequence: CDR1 SGHAT, CDR2 FQNNGV. In DNA form, the CDR3 reads TGTGCCAGCAGTTTATCCCTGGGTTTTGGGGCCAACGTCCTGACTTTC. It yields the protein CASSLSLGFGANVLTF.

The table lists this clonotype with a few counts. CDR3 protein: CASSFHSSIHAGGNQPQHF. The CDR3 DNA reads as TGTGCCAGCAGTTTCCACTCTTCCATTCATGCAGGGGGCAATCAGCCCCAGCATTTT. The chain joins TRBV28 to TRBJ1-5, with a weak D call TRBD1 (6 bases). The CDR3 extends over 19 amino acids. Deletions cut 3 bases from V and 2 bases from J, with 23 bases between. Germline V lookup: CDR1 MDHEN, CDR2 SYDVKM.

The genes are TRBV12-3 or TRBV12-4 and TRBJ1-1; 7 bases line up with TRBD1. Germline trimming cut 5 bases from V and 4 bases from J; bases unmatched to any gene: 10. This CDR3 is built from 15 residues. CDR3 residues: CASSIPDREVTEAFF. The CDR3 DNA reads as TGTGCCAGCAGTATCCCCGACAGGGAGGTCACTGAAGCTTTCTTT.

This clonotype was detected only a few times. The J gene is TRBJ1-5, the V gene TRBV6-5; D is undetermined. Germline assignment: CDR1 MNHEY and CDR2 SVGAGI. The CDR3 totals 14 residues. The ends were cut back, 4 bases at V and 0 bases at J, with 7 bases in the middle. This CDR3 reads CASSSDHSNQPQHF. CDR3 coding DNA: TGTGCCAGCAGTTCGGACCATAGCAATCAGCCCCAGCATTTT.

This clonotype was recorded many times. The chain has TRBV28 and TRBJ1-4; D is perhaps TRBD1 (5 bases). V lost 8 bases and J lost 0, with 10 bases in between. CDR3 size: 14 residues. Germline-derived CDR1 and CDR2 are MDHEN and SYDVKM. The CDR3 is CASGGTATNEKLFF. CDR3 DNA sequence: TGTGCCAGCGGGGGGACTGCAACTAATGAAAAACTGTTTTTT.

This clonotype was seen many times. V is TRBV28 and J is TRBJ1-5; TRBD1 might be the D (6 bases). CDR1 is MDHEN and CDR2 is SYDVKM in the germline V gene. This CDR3 region has 14 residues. V lost 5 bases and J 6 bases, leaving 14 bases between the germline ends. The CDR3 here is CASSQGGSGQPQHF. In nucleotides, the CDR3 is TGTGCCAGCAGTCAAGGGGGGTCGGGTCAGCCCCAGCATTTT.

This clonotype was picked up a small number of times. This chain connects TRBV19 to TRBJ1-2, with no clear D. CDR3 length equals 14 residues. Trimming took 5 bases from V and 0 from J, leaving 10 bases between them. The V gene's germline CDR1 is LNHDA and CDR2 SQIVND (reference sequence). CDR3 residues: CASSVESSNYGYTF. The CDR3 region has the DNA TGTGCCAGTAGTGTGGAGTCCTCTAACTATGGCTACACCTTC.

The chain links TRBV3-1 to TRBJ2-1; D remains unclear. The germline V gene encodes CDR1 LGHDT and CDR2 YNNKEL (reference sequence). The CDR3 is 12 residues long. With 4 bases removed from V and 3 bases from J, the gap between germline ends came to 4 bases. In DNA, the CDR3 is TGTGCCAGCAGCCTATACTACAATGAGCAGTTCTTC. The encoded protein is CASSLYYNEQFF.

This clonotype has more than one count but fewer than ten. This sequence joins TRBV7-9 and TRBJ1-1; 7 positions agree with TRBD1. Looked up from germline, CDR1 is SEHNR and CDR2 is FQNEAQ (reference sequence). The CDR3 runs to 15 residues. The V segment lost 5 bases and the J segment 4 bases; nucleotides outside the gene matches: 10. CDR3 nucleotide sequence: TGTGCCAGCAGCGCCAGGGGGTCGTTCGGCACTGAAGCTTTCTTT. It translates to CASSARGSFGTEAFF.

This clonotype was counted only a few times. J is TRBJ1-1 and V is TRBV14; no reliable D call. Germline CDR1 and CDR2: SGHDN and FVKESK. The CDR3 is 13 residues long. Trimming removed 3 bases from V and 1 base from J, with 6 bases in between. The chain's CDR3 is CASSHDENTEAFF. The CDR3 DNA sequence: TGTGCCAGCAGCCACGACGAGAACACTGAAGCTTTCTTT. Supplemented by reference TRBV14 and TRBJ1-1, the full variable domain reads EAGVTQFPSHSVIEKGQTVTLRCDPISGHDNLYWYRRVMGKEIKFLLHFVKESKQDESGMPNNRFLAERTGGTYSTLKVQPAELEDSGVYFCASSHDENTEAFFGQGTRLTVV.

Many counts were recorded for this clonotype. V gene TRBV12-3 or TRBV12-4 combines with J gene TRBJ1-2; 9 bases are a match to TRBD1. The junction had 7 bases not matched to a gene; V was cut back by 3 bases and J by 5 bases. The CDR3 contains 15 residues. CDR3 in amino acids: CASSFPGQGSYGYTF. In DNA, the CDR3 is TGTGCCAGCAGTTTTCCGGGACAGGGTAGTTATGGCTACACCTTC.

In this sample, this clonotype turned up many times. The CDR3 loop reads CASSERDIQYF. The CDR3 nucleotides read TGTGCCAGCAGTGAGAGGGACATTCAGTACTTC. The chain recombines TRBV6-2 or TRBV6-3 with TRBJ2-4; TRBD2 might be the D (5 bases). Trimming took off 5 bases at V and 8 bases at J, with 7 bases between the two ends. Germline CDR1 MNHEY, CDR2 SVGEGT. The CDR3 is made up of 11 amino acids.

The chain is built from TRBV28 and TRBJ2-7, with 9 nucleotides matching TRBD1. This CDR3 has 15 amino acids. Germline V gene lookup returns CDR1 MDHEN and CDR2 SYDVKM. Trimming at V came to 7 bases and at J to 3 bases, leaving 10 bases not matched to a gene. CDR3 sequence reads: CASTTPGQGFYEQYF. The CDR3 nucleotides read TGTGCCAGCACCACTCCGGGACAGGGTTTCTACGAGCAGTACTTC.

This chain joins TRBV14 and TRBJ2-5; TRBD1 agrees at 8 bases. The CDR3 consists of 14 residues. V lost 1 base, J lost 5 bases, and 3 bases stayed unmatched. Germline-derived CDR1 and CDR2 are SGHDN and FVKESK. Here the CDR3 DNA reads TGTGCCAGCAGCCAAGCAGGGGGCGGGGAGACCCAGTACTTC. Translated, it gives CASSQAGGGETQYF.

This clonotype has ten or more counts. The CDR3 is CASSKIGTGGEQYF. The CDR3 DNA reads TGTGCCAGCAGCAAAATAGGGACAGGGGGCGAGCAGTACTTC. V is TRBV21-1 and J is TRBJ2-7; the table's D call, TRBD1, has no DNA check behind it. TRBV21-1 corresponds to a pseudogene. There are 14 residues in the CDR3.

The chain carries TRBV28 and TRBJ2-2, with D unresolved. Germline V gene data show CDR1 as MDHEN and CDR2 as SYDVKM. CDR3 length: 11 residues. CDR3 protein: CQNRSAGELFF. The CDR3 DNA reads as TGTCAAAATAGGAGCGCCGGGGAGCTGTTTTTT.

This clonotype was seen at least ten times. The chain combines TRBV7-2 with TRBJ1-4, with D perhaps TRBD1 (5 bases). Per germline, CDR1 SGHTA and CDR2 FQGNSA. The V end lost 2 bases, the J end lost 6 bases, and 16 bases lay between the germline ends. CDR3 length: 16 amino acids. The CDR3 loop is CASSLYTGGMDEKLFF. The CDR3, as DNA: TGTGCCAGCAGCTTATACACAGGTGGGATGGATGAAAAACTGTTTTTT.

This clonotype has only a few counts. This rearrangement joins TRBV5-1 to TRBJ2-1, with 10 bases identical to TRBD2. The CDR3 extends over 16 amino acids. V shed 5 bases, J shed 0 bases, and the junction held 5 bases outside the gene matches. The germline V gene has CDR1 SGHRS and CDR2 YFSETQ. The CDR3 spells CASSRGLAASYNEQFF. CDR3 DNA: TGCGCCAGCAGTCGAGGACTAGCGGCCTCCTACAATGAGCAGTTCTTC.

This clonotype was detected many times. This chain connects TRBV7-2 to TRBJ2-7; D may be TRBD1 or TRBD2 (5 bases each). The CDR3 has 16 amino acids. Between the trimmed V and J ends, which lost 2 bases and 2 bases, there was a span of 16 bases. Germline V lookup: CDR1 SGHTA, CDR2 FQGNSA. The DNA of the CDR3 is TGTGCCAGCAGCTTAAATCCCGGGACGGCGACCTACGAGCAGTACTTC. It is translated as CASSLNPGTATYEQYF.

This clonotype was counted at least ten times. CDR3 nucleotide sequence: TGCGCCAGCAGCTCCGCCGGGACTAGCGTTCAAGAGACCCAGTACTTC. It encodes CASSSAGTSVQETQYF. The V gene is TRBV5-1, the J gene TRBJ2-5; TRBD2 matches at 10 bases. This CDR3 is 16 amino acids long. CDR1 and CDR2 (germline): SGHRS, YFSETQ. V shed 3 bases, J shed 2 bases, and the junction held 7 bases outside the gene matches.

This clonotype was picked up many times. The chain links TRBV6-5 to TRBJ1-2; 7 bases match TRBD1. CDR1 is MNHEY, CDR2 SVGAGI, per germline. The V segment lost 8 bases and the J segment 8 bases; nucleotides outside the gene matches: 8. The CDR3 has 12 amino acids. The CDR3 sequence is CASQGDKGGYTF. CDR3 nucleotides: TGTGCCAGCCAGGGGGACAAAGGCGGCTACACCTTC.

The table lists this clonotype with many counts. The chain employs TRBV10-3 and TRBJ2-3, with TRBD2 as a possible D gene (5 bases). The CDR3 is made up of 13 amino acids. Germline CDR1 is ENHRY and CDR2 is SYGVKD. The V gene lost 3 bases and the J gene lost 3 bases, with 7 bases spanning the gap. CDR3 loop: CAISDGGTDTQYF. CDR3 DNA: TGTGCCATCAGTGATGGAGGAACAGATACGCAGTATTTT.

The chain recombines TRBV19 with TRBJ2-7, with 8 bases lining up with TRBD1. The CDR3 consists of 13 residues. V was clipped by 4 bases and J by 5 bases; unmatched bases: 4. Germline V gene data show CDR1 as LNHDA and CDR2 as SQIVND (reference sequence). The CDR3: CASSNTGGDEQYF. The CDR3 nucleotides read TGTGCCAGTAGTAACACAGGGGGTGACGAGCAGTACTTC.

There are a few counts of this clonotype. The CDR3 sequence is CASSQDSGGTSGYEQYF. Here the CDR3 DNA reads TGTGCCAGCAGCCAAGATTCGGGCGGGACTAGCGGATACGAGCAGTACTTC. The J gene is TRBJ2-7, the V gene TRBV4-2; 11 bases map to TRBD2. Germline values: CDR1 LGHNA, CDR2 YNFKEQ. V gave up 0 bases and J gave up 4 bases; unmatched junction bases: 8. The CDR3 covers 17 residues.

A few counts support this clonotype. The chain employs TRBV14 and TRBJ2-7; 8 bases line up with TRBD1. Germline V gene data show CDR1 as SGHDN and CDR2 as FVKESK. The CDR3 length is 17 residues. V gave up 2 bases and J gave up 3 bases; unmatched junction bases: 12. DNA for the CDR3: TGTGCCAGCAGCCAATATAGCTACCGGACAGGGAACTACGAGCAGTACTTC. Its protein is CASSQYSYRTGNYEQYF.

In this sample, this clonotype turned up many times. The CDR3 spells CSAPTGLKLFF. In nucleotides, the CDR3 is TGCAGTGCCCCGACAGGGTTAAAACTGTTTTTT. The J gene is TRBJ1-4, the V gene TRBV20-1; TRBD1 agrees at 7 bases. Germline assignment: CDR1 DFQATT and CDR2 SNEGSKA (reference sequence). The V and J ends lost 6 bases and 10 bases, in that order; junction bases with no gene match: 5. This CDR3 spans 11 amino acids.

Ten or more counts support this clonotype. CDR3: CASSYGFSNQPQHF. DNA for the CDR3: TGTGCCAGCAGTTACGGTTTTAGCAATCAGCCCCAGCATTTT. The V gene is TRBV6-2 or TRBV6-3, the J gene TRBJ1-5; the D is unclear. Germline V gene sequence: CDR1 MNHEY, CDR2 SVGEGT. This CDR3 spans 14 amino acids. The ends were cut back, 2 bases at V and 0 bases at J, with 5 bases in the middle.